Listed here are 13 T cell receptor beta chains from one sample, sequenced in a study of blood T cell repertoires in COVID-19. Some clones are missing from TCRdb's copy, which holds only in-frame ones; the method was immunoSEQ multiplex PCR. The data hold under 400,000 clones, with 85% to 90% observed a single time. The sample consisted of PBMCs or T cells enriched from blood (not recorded which). These receptors came from a woman in her 30s who had been exposed to COVID-19.

The rearrangement links TRBV3-1 (or the pseudogene TRBV3-2) to TRBJ1-4, with 9 positions matching TRBD1. CDR3 size: 13 residues. The germline CDR1 and CDR2 sequences are LGHDT and YNNKEL (reference sequence). Losses at the gene ends were 5 bases for V and 12 bases for J; bases not matched to a gene: 7. CDR3 bases: TGTGCCAGCAGCTCCGGGACAGGGAAGCAACTGTTTTTT. Its translation is CASSSGTGKQLFF.

The chain has TRBV3-1 (or the pseudogene TRBV3-2) and TRBJ2-1, with D perhaps TRBD2 (5 bases). With 2 bases removed from V and 10 bases from J, the gap between germline ends came to 18 bases. This CDR3 contains 15 residues. The germline V gene encodes CDR1 LGHDT and CDR2 YNNKEL (reference sequence). DNA of the CDR3: TGTGCCAGCAGCCAAAATCCGGGAACGAGCGACGAGCAGTTCTTC. Translated: CASSQNPGTSDEQFF.

This chain uses TRBV7-2 with TRBJ2-1, with D uncertain. This CDR3 spans 11 amino acids. Between the trimmed V and J ends, which lost 2 bases and 9 bases, there was a span of 5 bases. CDR1 is SGHTA, CDR2 FQGNSA, per germline. The CDR3 nucleotides read TGTGCCAGCAGCTTATATCCTGAGCAGTTCTTC. Amino acid sequence: CASSLYPEQFF. The complete variable domain, with remaining parts taken from reference TRBV7-2 and TRBJ2-1, reads GAGVSQSPSNKVTEKGKDVELRCDPISGHTALYWYRQSLGQGLEFLIYFQGNSAPDKSGLPSDRFSAERTGGSVSTLTIQRTQQEDSAVYLCASSLYPEQFFGPGTRLTVL.

This clone was seen a handful of times. The chain carries TRBV5-1 and TRBJ1-2, with D perhaps TRBD1 (6 bases). Deletions cut 4 bases from V and 3 bases from J, with 13 bases between. The length of the CDR3 is 14 residues. Germline values: CDR1 SGHRS, CDR2 YFSETQ. The CDR3, as DNA: TGCGCCAGCAGCCCAAGGACAGACCACTATGGCTACACCTTC. It encodes CASSPRTDHYGYTF.

V and J are TRBV6-6 and TRBJ2-1; maybe TRBD1 (6 bases). This CDR3 is built from 15 residues. The germline CDR1 and CDR2 sequences are MNHNY and SVGAGI (reference sequence). Deletions cut 4 bases from V and 4 bases from J, with 14 bases between. This CDR3 is CASSWTANRYNEQFF. DNA of the CDR3: TGTGCCAGCAGTTGGACAGCGAACCGATACAATGAGCAGTTCTTC.

This clone showed up just a few times. The chain recombines TRBV28 with TRBJ2-1, with 7 bases lining up with TRBD2. CDR1 and CDR2 (germline): MDHEN, SYDVKM. This CDR3 spans 12 amino acids. V shed 10 bases, J shed 6 bases, and the junction held 6 bases outside the gene matches. The CDR3 nucleotides read TGTGCCACCGTGACTAGCTTCAATGAGCAGTTCTTC. As protein: CATVTSFNEQFF.

The CDR3 DNA sequence: TGTGCCACCAGTGAAAAGACTAGCGGGATAGAGACCCAGTACTTC. Translation: CATSEKTSGIETQYF. V usage is TRBV24-1 and J usage is TRBJ2-5; 11 nucleotides match TRBD2. CDR3 length equals 15 residues. Germline V gene data show CDR1 as KGHDR and CDR2 as SFDVKD. Unmatched junction bases numbered 4, after V lost 4 bases and J lost 4 bases.

V is TRBV5-1 and J is TRBJ2-4; weak D call: TRBD1 (5 bases). Trimming cost V 2 bases and J 7 bases, with 19 bases left between them. Per germline, CDR1 SGHRS and CDR2 YFSETQ. The length of the CDR3 is 16 residues. The chain's CDR3 is CASSFRPDAKGNIQYF. As DNA, the CDR3 is TGCGCCAGCAGCTTTCGGCCAGACGCAAAGGGGAACATTCAGTACTTC. Based on the CDR3 plus reference TRBV5-1 and TRBJ2-4, the full variable domain is KAGVTQTPRYLIKTRGQQVTLSCSPISGHRSVSWYQQTPGQGLQFLFEYFSETQRNKGNFPGRFSGRQFSNSRSEMNVSTLELGDSALYLCASSFRPDAKGNIQYFGAGTRLSVL.

The sample holds one count of this clone. The J gene is TRBJ2-7, the V gene TRBV5-1, with D maybe TRBD2 (7 bases). The germline V gene has CDR1 SGHRS and CDR2 YFSETQ. The germline V and J ends were trimmed by 2 bases and 2 bases, with 23 bases remaining between them. The CDR3 sequence is 18 residues long. This CDR3 is CASSLSGGQRRLPYEQYF. For the CDR3, the DNA is TGCGCCAGCAGCTTATCGGGGGGCCAGCGCAGGCTTCCCTACGAGCAGTACTTC. Drawing the rest from reference TRBV5-1 and TRBJ2-7, the complete variable domain is KAGVTQTPRYLIKTRGQQVTLSCSPISGHRSVSWYQQTPGQGLQFLFEYFSETQRNKGNFPGRFSGRQFSNSRSEMNVSTLELGDSALYLCASSLSGGQRRLPYEQYFGPGTRLTVT.

The V and J genes are TRBV14 and TRBJ1-2; TRBD1 agrees at 8 bases. This CDR3 region has 14 residues. Germline CDR1 SGHDN, CDR2 FVKESK. V lost 4 bases, J lost 2 bases, and 3 bases stayed unmatched. CDR3 DNA sequence: TGTGCCAGCAGCCTGGACAGGGTGAACTATGGCTACACCTTC. Amino acids: CASSLDRVNYGYTF.

This clone was observed a few times. V is TRBV18 and J is TRBJ1-6; 7 nucleotides agree with TRBD1. The germline CDR1 and CDR2 sequences are KGHSH and LQKENI. This CDR3 comprises 15 residues. The trim removed 5 bases at V and 8 bases at J, leaving 9 bases unmatched. The CDR3 here is CASSSHRGGDSPLHF. The CDR3, as DNA: TGTGCCAGCTCAAGCCACAGGGGTGGGGATTCACCCCTCCACTTT. The full variable domain, completed using reference TRBV18 and TRBJ1-6, is NAGVMQNPRHLVRRRGQEARLRCSPMKGHSHVYWYRQLPEEGLKFMVYLQKENIIDESGMPKERFSAEFPKEGPSILRIQQVVRGDSAAYFCASSSHRGGDSPLHFGNGTRLTVT.

This chain links TRBV27 with TRBJ1-3; unclear D gene. The CDR3 runs 13 residues. The V end lost 4 bases, the J end lost 4 bases, and 8 bases lay between the germline ends. Looked up from germline, CDR1 is MNHEY and CDR2 is SMNVEV (reference sequence). The CDR3 region is CASSYGWGNTIYF. The CDR3 DNA reads as TGTGCCAGCAGTTACGGGTGGGGAAACACCATATATTTT.

The chain uses TRBV7-9 and TRBJ1-2; maybe TRBD1 (6 bases). From germline, CDR1 is SEHNR and CDR2 FQNEAQ (reference sequence). The CDR3 has 16 amino acids. Between the trimmed V and J ends, which lost 1 base and 3 bases, there was a span of 15 bases. CDR3 sequence reads: CASSLGPGVSYYGYTF. Written as DNA, the CDR3 is TGTGCCAGCAGCTTAGGACCAGGGGTCTCGTACTATGGCTACACCTTC.